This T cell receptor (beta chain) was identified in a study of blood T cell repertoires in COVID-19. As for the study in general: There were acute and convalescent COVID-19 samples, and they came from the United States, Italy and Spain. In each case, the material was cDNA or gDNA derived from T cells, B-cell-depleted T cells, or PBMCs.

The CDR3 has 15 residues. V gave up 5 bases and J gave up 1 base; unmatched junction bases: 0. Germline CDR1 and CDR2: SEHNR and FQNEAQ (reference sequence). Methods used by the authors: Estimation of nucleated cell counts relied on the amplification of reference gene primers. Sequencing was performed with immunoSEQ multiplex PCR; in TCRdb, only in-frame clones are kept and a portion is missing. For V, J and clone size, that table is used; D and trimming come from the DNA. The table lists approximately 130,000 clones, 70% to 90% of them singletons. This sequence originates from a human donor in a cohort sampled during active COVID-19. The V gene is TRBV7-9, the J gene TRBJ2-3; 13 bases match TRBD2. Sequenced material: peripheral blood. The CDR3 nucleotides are TGTGCCAGCAGCGGGACTAGCGGGGGCACAGATACGCAGTATTTT. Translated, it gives CASSGTSGGTDTQYF.